The subject of this entry is one TCR beta chain. An end of the junction does not agree with germline; a read error may underlie this. This entry is derived from a study of blood T cells in healthy people across ages. Whenever a sample was processed, at least 7 million PBMCs were isolated. PCR was performed a second time for roughly 7 to 12 cycles using a sample-barcoded 5' primer and a J-beta primer mix. TCRdb ran MiXCR on the 5' RACE reads and lists one entry per CDR3 protein. The sample includes 550,000 to 650,000 distinct CDR3 sequences, roughly a quarter seen only once; the top ten take approximately 3.6%. Germline loops: CDR1 LGHNA, CDR2 YNFKEQ. The CDR3 totals 16 residues. This sample also appeared in a second study, on T cells of mothers and their children. That work adds: Amplification in the second PCR used the M1S primer, which added sample barcodes and 2-4 random nucleotides. Reads recorded for TCR beta CDR3 numbered over 8 million per mother and some 3.3 million per child.

This clonotype was sampled from a boy aged 2 to 10 in good health. The chain employs TRBV4-2 and TRBJ2-3; 10 bases line up with TRBD2. Source material: blood. The DNA of the CDR3 is TGCGCCAGCAGCCATGGACTAGCGGCTGGCACAGATACGCGGTATTTT. Its translation is CASSHGLAAGTDTRYF.